These T cell receptor beta chains were read from a single sample in a study of CD8 T cells in ankylosing spondylitis. TCRdb analysed the 5' RACE reads with MiXCR anew, one entry per CDR3 protein. Among about 220,000 distinct CDR3 sequences listed, approximately 7.3% were seen once. Specimen: blood, either unsorted or a sorted T cell fraction (not recorded which). Receptor source: a male donor with ankylosing spondylitis. The CDR3 runs from the conserved cysteine through the conserved F or W. Fields, in order: V gene, J gene, D gene, clone size, CDR3 DNA, CDR3 protein. The D gene is left open where the match is weak. Size is stated for part of the rows, as once, few or many counts, or as a class when the clone is expanded.

>TRBV6-2/TRBV6-3|TRBJ2-5|-|many
TGTGCCAGCAGTTACTCGAAGCCATCGGGTGTAGGGGAGACCCAGTACTTC
CASSYSKPSGVGETQYF
>TRBV4-3|TRBJ2-3|-|many
TGCGCCAGCAGCCGTTTGGGGGGAACAGATACGCAGTATTTT
CASSRLGGTDTQYF
>TRBV4-1|TRBJ2-1|TRBD1|many
TGCGCCAGCAGGCCGACAGGGAGTTCTGGAAATGAGCAGTTCTTC
CASRPTGSSGNEQFF
>TRBV6-5|TRBJ2-2|-|few
TGTGCCAGCAGTTACACTCCCGGAAGGGGGGCCGGGGAGCTGTTTTTT
CASSYTPGRGAGELFF
>TRBV7-9|TRBJ2-1|TRBD2|many
TGTGCCGGCGAAATAAAGCGGGAGGTTCATTTTGAGCAGTTCTTC
CAGEIKREVHFEQFF
>TRBV7-2|TRBJ1-2|TRBD1|many
TGTGCCAGCAGCTTGAACAGGGGGCCCACACTACTCTATGGCTACACCTTC
CASSLNRGPTLLYGYTF
>TRBV9|TRBJ2-3|-|many
TGTGCCAGCAGCGTATCGGGTGGTACGCAGTATTTT
CASSVSGGTQYF
>TRBV20-1|TRBJ2-7|TRBD2|few
TGCAGTGCTTCCGTACCTAGCGGGGGTACCTACGAGCAGTACTTC
CSASVPSGGTYEQYF
>TRBV9|TRBJ2-7|-|many
TGTGCCAGCAGCCCAGTAGGGAAGCAAGGCTCCTACGAGCAGTACTTC
CASSPVGKQGSYEQYF
>TRBV18|TRBJ2-1|TRBD2|many
TGTGCCAGCACGACTAGCGGACCCTACAATGAGCAGTTCTTC
CASTTSGPYNEQFF
>TRBV4-3|TRBJ1-1|TRBD1|-
TGCGCCAGCAGCCAAGCACAGGGGGCGATGGTAGGCACTGAAGCTTTCTTT
CASSQAQGAMVGTEAFF
>TRBV11-1|TRBJ2-1|-|-
TGTGCCAGCAGCCCAGGGCTCCTCAGCTCCTACAATGAGCAGTTCTTC
CASSPGLLSSYNEQFF
>TRBV27|TRBJ1-1|-|many
TGTGCCAGCGCTATAAGCTGGGGGACGAACACTGAAGCTTTCTTT
CASAISWGTNTEAFF
>TRBV11-2|TRBJ2-1|TRBD2|few
TGTGCCAGCAGCGCCGGGACTAGCGCCTACACACCTTTTAATGAGCAGTTCTTC
CASSAGTSAYTPFNEQFF
>TRBV4-3|TRBJ2-2|-|many
TGCGCCAGCAGCATCGGAGGGGGCCCGGCCGGGGAGCTGTTTTTT
CASSIGGGPAGELFF
>TRBV20-1|TRBJ2-4|TRBD1|many
TGCAGTGCTAGCCGACAGGGGTTTGCCAAAAACATTCAGTACTTC
CSASRQGFAKNIQYF
>TRBV7-6|TRBJ2-2|-|many
TGTGCCAGCAGCTTAGTCGGACTGCGGGAGCTGTTTTTT
CASSLVGLRELFF
>TRBV7-7|TRBJ2-1|TRBD2|few
TGTGCTAGCAGCCGGGGGGGCGGGTCCGATGAGCAGTTCTTC
CASSRGGGSDEQFF
>TRBV7-9|TRBJ2-1|-|many
TGTGCCAGCAGCTTAGGTGGCAGACGCAATGAGCAGTTCTTC
CASSLGGRRNEQFF
>TRBV6-5|TRBJ1-1|TRBD1|many
TGTGCCAGCAGTTACGATGGGACAGTTACTGAAGCTTTCTTT
CASSYDGTVTEAFF
>TRBV20-1|TRBJ2-2|-|many
TGCAGTGCTAGGCACCGAGCAGGGGTCGGGGAGCTGTTTTTT
CSARHRAGVGELFF
>TRBV20-1|TRBJ1-5|-|many
TGCAGTGCTAGCGGGGGTCAGCCCCAGCATTTT
CSASGGQPQHF
>TRBV6-2/TRBV6-3|TRBJ2-7|-|few
TGTGCCAGCAGTTACGGACAGCCGAGCCTCTACGAGCAGTACTTC
CASSYGQPSLYEQYF
>TRBV20-1|TRBJ1-5|-|many
TGCAGTGCTAGTCGCAGGGCTGACAATCAGCCCCAGCATTTT
CSASRRADNQPQHF
>TRBV6-5|TRBJ2-1|-|many
TGTGCCAGCAGTTTGATAGGCTTAGATGAGCAGTTCTTC
CASSLIGLDEQFF
>TRBV10-3|TRBJ2-3|TRBD2|many
TGTGCCACACACGGGGGGTGGGCGCAGTATTTT
CATHGGWAQYF
>TRBV4-3|TRBJ2-4|TRBD1|few
TGCGCCAGCAGCCAAAGGGGGCTTAAAAACATTCAGTACTTC
CASSQRGLKNIQYF
>TRBV29-1|TRBJ1-2|-|many
TGCAGCGTTGAAGATAGACTGGGACTCCCCTTC
CSVEDRLGLPF
>TRBV4-1|TRBJ2-7|-|-
TGCGCCAGCAGCCAAGCGCAAAGAGACCTGAGGGACGAGCAGTACTTC
CASSQAQRDLRDEQYF
>TRBV20-1|TRBJ2-7|-|-
TGCAGTGCTAGACCGATCCGGACATTCAACTACGAGCAGTACTTC
CSARPIRTFNYEQYF